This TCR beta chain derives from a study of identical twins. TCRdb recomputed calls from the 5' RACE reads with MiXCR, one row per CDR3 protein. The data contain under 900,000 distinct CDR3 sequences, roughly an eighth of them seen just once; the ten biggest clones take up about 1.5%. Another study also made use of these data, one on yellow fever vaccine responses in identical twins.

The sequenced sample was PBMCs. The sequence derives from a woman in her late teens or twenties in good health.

In DNA form, the CDR3 reads TGTGCCAGCACCGAAAGACAGGGGGTGGAGACCCAGTACTTC. Its protein is CASTERQGVETQYF. The chain has TRBV5-6 and TRBJ2-5, with TRBD1 matching over 9 bases. Germline-derived CDR1 and CDR2 are SGHDT and YYEEEE. CDR3 length equals 14 residues. V was pared by 6 bases and J by 5 bases, with 8 bases of the junction left unmatched. Together with reference TRBV5-6 and TRBJ2-5, the CDR3 gives the full variable domain: DAGVTQSPTHLIKTRGQQVTLRCSPKSGHDTVSWYQQALGQGPQFIFQYYEEEERQRGNFPDRFSGHQFPNYSSELNVNALLLGDSALYLCASTERQGVETQYFGPGTRLLVL.